This TCR beta chain emerged from a study of graft-versus-host responses after intestinal transplantation. V lost 2 bases, J lost 1 base, and 9 bases stayed unmatched. Germline V gives CDR1 SGHRS, CDR2 YFSETQ. This CDR3 is 17 amino acids long. As regards this clone: Antigen unknown.

Profiling relied on immunoSEQ multiplex PCR, and the TCRdb table lists in-frame clones only, not all of them. The sample yields tens of thousands of clones, 91% seen once. The material was unstimulated CD4+ T cells sorted from spleen or lymph node cells, obtained before intestinal transplant. This TCR was sampled from a human donor who received an intestinal transplant. The genes are TRBV5-1 and TRBJ2-3; TRBD2 matches at 8 bases. The CDR3 DNA reads as TGCGCCAGCAGCTTTATTCCAGCGGGGGAGGGCACAGATACGCAGTATTTT. As protein: CASSFIPAGEGTDTQYF.